This T cell receptor beta chain is from a study of cytomegalovirus exposure and HLA in healthy donors. In nominal health when sampled, donors likely had unrecorded immune exposures nonetheless. Regarding this clone: The target antigen is unknown.

Between the trimmed V and J ends, which lost 1 base and 6 bases, there was a span of 5 bases. Germline assignment: CDR1 SEHNR and CDR2 FQNEAQ (reference sequence). CDR3 length: 12 residues. Overall study results and limits: V- and J-gene trimming of TCR beta was linked (in a later analysis) to a missense DCLRE1C variant. Researchers counted 150 to 200 TCR beta chains as cytomegalovirus-associated. Within a later analysis, the majority of CMV-associated TCR beta chains appeared HLA-restricted.

PCR involved 60 Vbeta and 13 Jbeta primers. Clones were sequenced by immunoSEQ multiplex PCR, and TCRdb holds only the in-frame ones, with some missing. This repertoire includes around 30,000 clones. The V call is TRBV7-9, the J call TRBJ2-3, with D hard to call. The receptor's source is a man between 25 and 39 years old in good health and CMV-seronegative. Sample: PBMCs. CDR3 amino acids: CASSLVSDTQYF. The CDR3 DNA reads TGTGCCAGCAGCTTAGTGTCGGATACGCAGTATTTT. The whole variable domain, remainder taken from reference TRBV7-9 and TRBJ2-3, is DTGVSQNPRHKITKRGQNVTFRCDPISEHNRLYWYRQTLGQGPEFLTYFQNEAQLEKSRLLSDRFSAERPKGSFSTLEIQRTEQGDSAMYLCASSLVSDTQYFGPGTRLTVL.